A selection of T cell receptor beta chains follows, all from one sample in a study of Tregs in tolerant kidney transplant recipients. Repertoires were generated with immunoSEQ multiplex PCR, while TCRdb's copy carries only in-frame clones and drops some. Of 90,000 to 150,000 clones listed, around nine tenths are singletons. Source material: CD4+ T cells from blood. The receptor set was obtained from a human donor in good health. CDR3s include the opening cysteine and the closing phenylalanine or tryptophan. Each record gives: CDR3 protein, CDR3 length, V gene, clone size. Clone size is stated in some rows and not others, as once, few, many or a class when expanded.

cdr3_aa: CASSVPGAQETQYF; cdr3_length: 14; v_call: TRBV5-5; clone_size: NA
cdr3_aa: CAWSVRGGTEAFF; cdr3_length: 13; v_call: TRBV30; clone_size: NA
cdr3_aa: CASSLGALSGSGEQYF; cdr3_length: 16; v_call: TRBV5-1; clone_size: NA
cdr3_aa: CASSPRHRGGGYTF; cdr3_length: 14; v_call: TRBV18; clone_size: few
cdr3_aa: CASSVGIVGAGNYGYTF; cdr3_length: 17; v_call: TRBV9; clone_size: NA
cdr3_aa: CASSFPDSYGYTF; cdr3_length: 13; v_call: TRBV7-9; clone_size: NA
cdr3_aa: CASSDRVRDTEAFF; cdr3_length: 14; v_call: TRBV18; clone_size: NA
cdr3_aa: CASSGIRGSGNTIYF; cdr3_length: 15; v_call: TRBV2; clone_size: NA
cdr3_aa: CASSYGSGRRGNEQFF; cdr3_length: 16; v_call: TRBV6-6; clone_size: NA
cdr3_aa: CASSLRGVAGELFF; cdr3_length: 14; v_call: TRBV7-9; clone_size: NA
cdr3_aa: CASSSGTSIAYNEQFF; cdr3_length: 16; v_call: TRBV5-4; clone_size: NA
cdr3_aa: CASSLAIGGDNEQFF; cdr3_length: 15; v_call: TRBV5-1; clone_size: NA
cdr3_aa: CASSLGGSMGGYTF; cdr3_length: 14; v_call: TRBV5-1; clone_size: NA
cdr3_aa: CASSFSKVSANYGYTF; cdr3_length: 16; v_call: TRBV9; clone_size: NA
cdr3_aa: CASSPNTDTQYF; cdr3_length: 12; v_call: TRBV11-2; clone_size: NA
cdr3_aa: CASTNRGGGRSSYNEQFF; cdr3_length: 18; v_call: TRBV5-4; clone_size: NA
cdr3_aa: CASKPGQIINYGYTF; cdr3_length: 15; v_call: TRBV2; clone_size: once
cdr3_aa: CAIKASEASSSYNEQFF; cdr3_length: 17; v_call: TRBV10-3; clone_size: NA
cdr3_aa: CASSAPPDLEQYF; cdr3_length: 13; v_call: TRBV9; clone_size: once
cdr3_aa: CASSLVPQLGNQPQHF; cdr3_length: 16; v_call: TRBV5-1; clone_size: NA
cdr3_aa: CSVEGQRQETQYF; cdr3_length: 13; v_call: TRBV29-1; clone_size: NA
cdr3_aa: CASSRAGTTQETQYF; cdr3_length: 15; v_call: TRBV7-7; clone_size: NA
cdr3_aa: CASRGTADNSPLHF; cdr3_length: 14; v_call: TRBV2; clone_size: NA
cdr3_aa: CASSSSYEQYF; cdr3_length: 11; v_call: TRBV5-1; clone_size: NA
cdr3_aa: CASSLVQGLGTDTQYF; cdr3_length: 16; v_call: TRBV5-5; clone_size: NA
cdr3_aa: CASSYYRASYNEQFF; cdr3_length: 15; v_call: TRBV6-5; clone_size: NA
cdr3_aa: CASVPRGTADTQYF; cdr3_length: 14; v_call: TRBV19; clone_size: NA
cdr3_aa: CATRMTSGRGDTQYF; cdr3_length: 15; v_call: TRBV15; clone_size: NA
cdr3_aa: CASSPSGQETQYF; cdr3_length: 13; v_call: TRBV5-1; clone_size: NA
cdr3_aa: CASSQDGQGAQPQHF; cdr3_length: 15; v_call: TRBV4-2; clone_size: few
cdr3_aa: CASSFDLTLHF; cdr3_length: 11; v_call: TRBV5-5; clone_size: NA
cdr3_aa: CASSLVAGARGNTIYF; cdr3_length: 16; v_call: TRBV5-1; clone_size: NA
cdr3_aa: CASSVDRGNTIYF; cdr3_length: 13; v_call: TRBV2; clone_size: NA